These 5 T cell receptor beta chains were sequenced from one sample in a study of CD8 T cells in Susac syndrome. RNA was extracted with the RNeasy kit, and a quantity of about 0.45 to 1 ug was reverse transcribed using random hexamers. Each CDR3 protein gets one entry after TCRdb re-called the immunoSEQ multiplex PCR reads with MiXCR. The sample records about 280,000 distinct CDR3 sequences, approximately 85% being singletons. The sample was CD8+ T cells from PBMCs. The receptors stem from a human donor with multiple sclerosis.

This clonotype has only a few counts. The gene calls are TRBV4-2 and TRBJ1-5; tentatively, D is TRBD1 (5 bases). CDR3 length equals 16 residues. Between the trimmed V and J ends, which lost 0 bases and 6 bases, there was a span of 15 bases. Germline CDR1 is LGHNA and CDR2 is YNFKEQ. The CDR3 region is CASSQDDGGTSQPQHF. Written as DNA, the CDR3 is TGTGCCAGCAGCCAAGATGACGGGGGAACGAGTCAGCCCCAGCATTTT.

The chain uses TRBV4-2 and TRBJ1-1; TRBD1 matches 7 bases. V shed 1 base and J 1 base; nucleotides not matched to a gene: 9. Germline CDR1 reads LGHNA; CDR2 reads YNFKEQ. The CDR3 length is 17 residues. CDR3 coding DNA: TGTGCCAGCAGCCAAGGGGGCAGGGGGAACACGAACACTGAAGCTTTCTTT. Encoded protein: CASSQGGRGNTNTEAFF.

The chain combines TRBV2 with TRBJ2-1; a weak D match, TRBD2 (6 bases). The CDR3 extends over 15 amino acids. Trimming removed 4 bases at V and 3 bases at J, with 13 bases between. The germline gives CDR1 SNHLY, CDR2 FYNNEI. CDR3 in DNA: TGTGCCAGCAGTGGCGGGACGGGGAGCTACAATGAGCAGTTCTTC. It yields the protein CASSGGTGSYNEQFF.

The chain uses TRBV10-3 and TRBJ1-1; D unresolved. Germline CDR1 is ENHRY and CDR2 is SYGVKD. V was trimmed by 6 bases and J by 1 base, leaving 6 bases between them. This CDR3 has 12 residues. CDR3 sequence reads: CAISAPNTEAFF. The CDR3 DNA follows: TGTGCCATCAGCGCCCCGAACACTGAAGCTTTCTTT.

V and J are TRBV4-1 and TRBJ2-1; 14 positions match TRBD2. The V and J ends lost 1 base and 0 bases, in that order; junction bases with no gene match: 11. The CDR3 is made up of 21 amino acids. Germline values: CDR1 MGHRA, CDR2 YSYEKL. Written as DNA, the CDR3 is TGCGCCAGCAGCCAAGGGGGGTGGGGACTAGCGGGAGACCACTCCTACAATGAGCAGTTCTTC. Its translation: CASSQGGWGLAGDHSYNEQFF.